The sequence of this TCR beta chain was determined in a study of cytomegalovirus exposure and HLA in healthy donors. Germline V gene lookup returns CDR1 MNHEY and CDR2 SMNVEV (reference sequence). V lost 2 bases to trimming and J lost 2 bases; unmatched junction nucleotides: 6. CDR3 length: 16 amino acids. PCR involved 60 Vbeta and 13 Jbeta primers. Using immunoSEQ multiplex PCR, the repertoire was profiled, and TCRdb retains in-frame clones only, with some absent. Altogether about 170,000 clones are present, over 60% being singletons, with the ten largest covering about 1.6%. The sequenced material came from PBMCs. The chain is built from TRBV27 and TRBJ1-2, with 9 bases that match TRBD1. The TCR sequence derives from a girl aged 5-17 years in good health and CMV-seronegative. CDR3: CASSLRGGQGNYGYTF. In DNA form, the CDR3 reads TGTGCCAGCAGTTTAAGAGGGGGACAGGGAAACTATGGCTACACCTTC.